The next 20 T cell receptor beta chains were all read from a single sample in a study of control samples from healthy donors and cancer patients. The protocol was immunoSEQ multiplex PCR, while the TCRdb copy is restricted to in-frame clones and leaves out a portion. The sample contains about 46,000 clones, 85% to 90% of which appear only once. The sample taken for sequencing was PBMCs. The receptors come from a man aged 50-60 years with head and neck cancer.

The chain is built from TRBV30 and TRBJ2-7; no clear D. The CDR3 is 13 amino acids. Germline CDR1 GTSNPN, CDR2 SVGIG (reference sequence). Trimming shortened V by 0 bases and J by 5 bases, and 11 bases separated the two germline ends. CDR3 DNA: TGTGCCTGGAGTGTCCCCAGGAGCAACGAGCAGTACTTC. It codes for CAWSVPRSNEQYF.

The chain carries TRBV20-1 and TRBJ1-6; possible D gene TRBD1, 6 bases. The germline V and J ends were trimmed by 3 bases and 6 bases, with 12 bases remaining between them. Germline V CDR1 and CDR2: DFQATT, SNEGSKA (reference sequence). This CDR3 has 14 residues. Here the CDR3 reads CSASPGAGNSPLHF. Written as DNA, the CDR3 is TGCAGTGCTAGTCCGGGGGCAGGTAATTCACCCCTCCACTTT.

A single count supports this clone. The rearrangement uses TRBV6-2 or TRBV6-3 and TRBJ1-1; 8 bases match TRBD1. The CDR3 runs to 15 residues. CDR1 MNHEY and CDR2 SVGEGT come from the germline V gene. V shed 6 bases, J shed 1 base, and the junction held 7 bases outside the gene matches. The CDR3 protein is CASSQEGTGNTEAFF. CDR3 DNA sequence: TGTGCCAGCAGCCAAGAAGGGACAGGGAACACTGAAGCTTTCTTT.

The gene calls are TRBV20-1 and TRBJ2-1; D gene ambiguous. Per the germline V gene, CDR1 is DFQATT and CDR2 is SNEGSKA (reference sequence). Between the trimmed V and J ends, which lost 5 bases and 3 bases, there was a span of 2 bases. This CDR3 is 10 amino acids long. The DNA of the CDR3 is TGCAGTGCTCGCTACAATGAGCAGTTCTTC. Translated: CSARYNEQFF.

This rearrangement joins TRBV9 to TRBJ1-2; maybe TRBD1 (6 bases). Per germline, CDR1 SGDLS and CDR2 YYNGEE. The V gene lost 3 bases and the J gene lost 8 bases, with 17 bases spanning the gap. There are 14 residues in the CDR3. The DNA of the CDR3 is TGTGCCAGCAGCGCCCCCCCAGGGGCGTTGGGCTACACCTTC. Its protein product is CASSAPPGALGYTF.

The V gene is TRBV28, the J gene TRBJ1-5; D gene uncertain. From germline, CDR1 is MDHEN and CDR2 SYDVKM. Trimming shortened V by 2 bases and J by 3 bases, and 17 bases separated the two germline ends. CDR3 size: 17 residues. The CDR3 nucleotides read TGTGCCAGCAGTTTAGCGGGTCTTCGGGGAAACAATCAGCCCCAGCATTTT. Its translation is CASSLAGLRGNNQPQHF.

The chain is built from TRBV6-4 and TRBJ2-6, with unresolved D. V gave up 2 bases and J gave up 0 bases, with 2 bases separating them. The CDR3 totals 14 residues. Germline CDR1 is MRHNA and CDR2 is SNTAGT. CDR3 region: CASSDNSGANVLTF. The CDR3 DNA follows: TGTGCCAGCAGTGACAACTCTGGGGCCAACGTCCTGACTTTC.

The J gene is TRBJ2-1, the V gene TRBV5-6; 9 positions match TRBD2. V was clipped by 4 bases and J by 7 bases; unmatched bases: 9. The CDR3 consists of 15 residues. CDR1 and CDR2 (germline): SGHDT, YYEEEE. CDR3 amino acids: CASSPWGREGNEQFF. As DNA, the CDR3 is TGTGCCAGCAGCCCCTGGGGGCGGGAGGGGAATGAGCAGTTCTTC.

This clone appeared a single time. J is TRBJ1-1 and V is TRBV27; possible D gene TRBD1, 6 bases. The V end lost 0 bases, the J end lost 7 bases, and 12 bases lay between the germline ends. Germline V gene lookup returns CDR1 MNHEY and CDR2 SMNVEV (reference sequence). The CDR3 extends over 14 amino acids. In nucleotides, the CDR3 is TGTGCCAGCAGTTTATCAGGGGGGAGGAGTGAAGCTTTCTTT. It codes for CASSLSGGRSEAFF.

The gene calls are TRBV19 and TRBJ2-3; TRBD2 matches 9 bases. Germline trimming cut 5 bases from V and 0 bases from J; bases unmatched to any gene: 9. The germline V gene has CDR1 LNHDA and CDR2 SQIVND (reference sequence). The length of the CDR3 is 17 residues. CDR3 region: CASSPPTSGSSTDTQYF. CDR3 DNA: TGTGCCAGTAGTCCACCGACTAGCGGAAGTAGCACAGATACGCAGTATTTT.

The rearrangement uses TRBV18 and TRBJ1-6; 7 bases are shared with TRBD1. The junction had 17 bases not matched to a gene; V was cut back by 6 bases and J by 0 bases. CDR1 is KGHSH, CDR2 LQKENI, per germline. This CDR3 has 20 residues. Written as DNA, the CDR3 is TGTGCCAGCTCTAAGGGGGCATTACAGGGTGCTAGCTCCTATAATTCACCCCTCCACTTT. This encodes CASSKGALQGASSYNSPLHF.

The CDR3 is CASSLGVPGSGNTIYF. The CDR3 nucleotides read TGTGCCAGCAGCTTAGGGGTCCCCGGCTCTGGAAACACCATATATTTT. This sequence joins TRBV7-8 and TRBJ1-3, with D uncertain. This CDR3 comprises 16 residues. Trimming took off 1 base at V and 0 bases at J, with 10 bases between the two ends. Germline V CDR1 and CDR2: SGHVS, FQNEAQ.

This rearrangement joins TRBV27 to TRBJ2-1; 11 bases line up with TRBD2. V lost 4 bases to trimming and J lost 0 bases; unmatched junction nucleotides: 11. The CDR3 loop spans 19 amino acids. Germline CDR1 and CDR2: MNHEY and SMNVEV (reference sequence). The CDR3 region has the DNA TGTGCCAGCAGTTCCTCCAAGAGGGGACTAGCGGTCTCCTACAATGAGCAGTTCTTC. Protein: CASSSSKRGLAVSYNEQFF.

DNA for the CDR3: TGTGCCAGCAGCCCCGGGACTAGCGCCGACAATGAGCAGTTCTTC. Translated, it gives CASSPGTSADNEQFF. The rearrangement joins TRBV5-5 to TRBJ2-1; 10 bases fit TRBD2. The CDR3 covers 15 residues. The J segment lost 5 bases and the V segment lost 4 bases, leaving 6 bases of the junction unmatched. Germline V gene lookup returns CDR1 SGHKS and CDR2 YYEKEE (reference sequence).

The chain links TRBV28 to TRBJ2-2, with D hard to call. The CDR3 sequence is 13 residues long. V lost 8 bases to trimming and J lost 4 bases, with 11 bases between them. The germline gives CDR1 MDHEN, CDR2 SYDVKM. The CDR3: CASGPPSTGELFF. The CDR3 DNA follows: TGTGCCAGCGGGCCCCCCAGCACCGGGGAGCTGTTTTTT.

This chain uses TRBV21-1 with TRBJ2-6; TRBD2 was called by the table and not checked on the DNA. TRBV21-1 is shown as a pseudogene. The CDR3 is 19 amino acids. The CDR3 nucleotides read TGTGCCAGCAGCAAAGCGGAGGCGGGAGCTACCTCTGGGGCCAACGTCCTGACTTTC. Translation: CASSKAEAGATSGANVLTF.

The chain has TRBV29-1 and TRBJ2-7; 8 bases map to TRBD2. The CDR3 has 15 residues. Germline lookup yields CDR1 SQVTM and CDR2 ANQGSEA. The V and J ends lost 1 base and 3 bases, in that order; junction bases with no gene match: 8. The CDR3 is CSVEGSLSGSYEQYF. For the CDR3, the DNA is TGCAGCGTTGAAGGTTCCCTAAGCGGGAGCTACGAGCAGTACTTC.

V and J are TRBV7-3 and TRBJ2-3; D gene uncertain. This CDR3 has 13 residues. Trimming cost V 3 bases and J 4 bases, with 8 bases left between them. Germline CDR1 SGHTA, CDR2 FQGTGA. The CDR3 DNA is TGTGCCAGCAGCTTTCCGAGTGCAGATACGCAGTATTTT. The encoded protein is CASSFPSADTQYF.

The CDR3 is CASSRSGEYNEKLFF. The CDR3 region has the DNA TGTGCCAGTAGTCGGTCCGGAGAATATAATGAAAAACTGTTTTTT. The J gene is TRBJ1-4, the V gene TRBV19; D ambiguous. The germline V gene has CDR1 LNHDA and CDR2 SQIVND (reference sequence). This CDR3 is 15 amino acids long. V was pared by 5 bases and J by 4 bases, with 14 bases between.

J is TRBJ2-5 and V is TRBV5-1, with D perhaps TRBD1 or TRBD2 (5 bases each). The CDR3 extends over 14 amino acids. Germline CDR1 is SGHRS and CDR2 is YFSETQ. Trimming stripped 4 bases from V and 1 base from J, with 11 bases between. This CDR3 reads CASSRRDGQETQYF. The CDR3 coding sequence is TGCGCCAGCAGCCGAAGGGACGGCCAAGAGACCCAGTACTTC.